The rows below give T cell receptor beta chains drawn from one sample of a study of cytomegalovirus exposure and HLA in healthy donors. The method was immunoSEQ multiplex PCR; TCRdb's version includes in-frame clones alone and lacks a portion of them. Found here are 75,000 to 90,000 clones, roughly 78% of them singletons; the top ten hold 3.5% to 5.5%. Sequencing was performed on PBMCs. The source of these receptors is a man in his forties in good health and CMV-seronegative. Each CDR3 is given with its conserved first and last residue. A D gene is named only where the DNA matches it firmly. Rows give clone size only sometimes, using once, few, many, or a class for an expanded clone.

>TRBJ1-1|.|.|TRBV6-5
TGTGCCAGCACCAGATCTGGGAACACTGAAGCTTTCTTT
CASTRSGNTEAFF
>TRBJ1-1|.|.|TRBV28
TGTGCCAGCAGTTTACCCCTCGGGGGGGGAGCTTTCTTT
CASSLPLGGGAFF
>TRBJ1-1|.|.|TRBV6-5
TGTGCCAGCAGTCCCGGGGAGGTCGCTTTCTTT
CASSPGEVAFF
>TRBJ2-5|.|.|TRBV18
TGTGCCAGCTCACCACCATCGGGAATTGAGACCCAGTACTTC
CASSPPSGIETQYF
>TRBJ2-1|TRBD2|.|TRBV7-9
TGTGCCAGCAGCTTACCCAGACTAGCGGGAGTCTTC
CASSLPRLAGVF
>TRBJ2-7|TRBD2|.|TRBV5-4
TGTGCCAGCAGCCCCCTGGCGAGCGGGAGTGGTGAGCAGTACTTC
CASSPLASGSGEQYF
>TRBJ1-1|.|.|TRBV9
TGTGCCAGCAGCGATCCGGGAGAATCTTTCTTT
CASSDPGESFF
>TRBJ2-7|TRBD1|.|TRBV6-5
TGTGCCAGCAGGGACAGGGGTCTCCCCTCCTACGAGCAGTACTTC
CASRDRGLPSYEQYF
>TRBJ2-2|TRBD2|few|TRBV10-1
TGCGCCAGCAGTACTAGCGGGAGCGGGGAGCTGTTTTTT
CASSTSGSGELFF
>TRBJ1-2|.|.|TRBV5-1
TGCGCCAGCAGCTGGGACACCAATAACTATGGCTACACCTTC
CASSWDTNNYGYTF
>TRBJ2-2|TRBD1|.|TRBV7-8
TGTGCCAGCAGCTCGAGGACAGGGAGGAACACCGGGGAGCTGTTTTTT
CASSSRTGRNTGELFF
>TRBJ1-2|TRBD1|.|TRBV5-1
TGCGCCAGCAGCTTACCGGACAGGGGGGACTATGGCTACACCTTC
CASSLPDRGDYGYTF
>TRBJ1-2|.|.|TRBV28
TGTGCCAGCAGTTCGGTCAGGGCTGGCTACACCTTC
CASSSVRAGYTF
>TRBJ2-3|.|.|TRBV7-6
TGTGCCAGCAGCTTAGTTGGTGGGGGGTCTACGCAGTATTTT
CASSLVGGGSTQYF
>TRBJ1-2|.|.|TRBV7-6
TGTGCCAGCAGCTCCGGGACTAGCTATGGCTACACCTTC
CASSSGTSYGYTF
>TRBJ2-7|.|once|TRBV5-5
TGTGCCAGCAGCTTTTCCGGGGTCGGACCCTACGAGCAGTACTTC
CASSFSGVGPYEQYF
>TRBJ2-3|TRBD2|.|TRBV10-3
TGTGCCATCAGTGGAGAAAGCGGGAGCTCCACAGATACGCAGTATTTT
CAISGESGSSTDTQYF
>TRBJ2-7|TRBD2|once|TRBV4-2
TGTGCCAGCAGCCAAGATGGGACTAGCGGGAGTGACGAGCAGTACTTC
CASSQDGTSGSDEQYF
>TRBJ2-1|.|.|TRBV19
TGTGCCAGTAGTATAGATGAAGGGGCGATGCCCAATGAGCAGTTCTTC
CASSIDEGAMPNEQFF
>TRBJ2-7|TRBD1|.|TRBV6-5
TGTGCCAGCAGTTACAAGGCAGGGGGCGTTTACGAGCAGTACTTC
CASSYKAGGVYEQYF
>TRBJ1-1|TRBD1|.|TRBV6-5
TGTGCCAGCAGGACAGGGCCCACTGAAGCTTTCTTT
CASRTGPTEAFF
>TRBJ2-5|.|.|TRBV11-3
TGTGCCAGCAGCTTAGGGAGGCTCGACCAAGAGACCCAGTACTTC
CASSLGRLDQETQYF
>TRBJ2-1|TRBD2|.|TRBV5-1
TGCGCCAGCAGCTTGCGACCTCTAGCGGGAGGTCGTAATGAGCAGTTCTTC
CASSLRPLAGGRNEQFF
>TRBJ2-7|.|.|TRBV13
TGTGCCAGCGGGAGGGGGAGTGCGTACGAGCAGTACTTC
CASGRGSAYEQYF
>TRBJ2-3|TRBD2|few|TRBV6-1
TGTGCCAGCAGTGAACTAGCGGGAGCCACAGATACGCAGTATTTT
CASSELAGATDTQYF
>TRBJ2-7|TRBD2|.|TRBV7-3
TGTGCCAGCAGCTTATGGACTAGCGGGAGGGCCGTGAGCTACGAGCAGTACTTC
CASSLWTSGRAVSYEQYF
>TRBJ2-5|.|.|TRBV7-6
TGTGCCAGCAGCTTAGATACAGGGCGGCGACAAGAGACCCAGTACTTC
CASSLDTGRRQETQYF
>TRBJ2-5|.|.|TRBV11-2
TGTGCCAGCAGCTTAGGGGTGGAGGCCCAGTACTTC
CASSLGVEAQYF
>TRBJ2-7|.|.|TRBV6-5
TGTGCCAGCAGTTACTCGGGCAGCCACTACGAGCAGTACTTC
CASSYSGSHYEQYF
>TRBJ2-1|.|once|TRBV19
TGTGCCAGCACCCTTTCCAGGGGCGGTGGCACTGAGCAGTTCTTC
CASTLSRGGGTEQFF
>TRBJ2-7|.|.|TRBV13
TGTGCCAGCAGCTTCCTCTCCGAGGAGCAGTACTTC
CASSFLSEEQYF
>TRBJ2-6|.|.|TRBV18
TGTGCCAGCTCCACGACAGTCTCTGGGGCCAACGTCCTGACTTTC
CASSTTVSGANVLTF
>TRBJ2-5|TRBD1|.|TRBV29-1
TGCAGCGTTGGCGGACAGGGGGCTTTTGAGACCCAGTACTTC
CSVGGQGAFETQYF
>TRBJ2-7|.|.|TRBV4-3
TGCGCCAGCAGCCAAGGACCACTAAGCTACGAGCAGTACTTC
CASSQGPLSYEQYF